Shown below are 29 T cell receptor beta chains from a single sample sequenced in a study of blood T cell repertoires in COVID-19. Only in-frame clones appear in the TCRdb table, and some are missing; sequencing was by immunoSEQ multiplex PCR. This sample yields about 74,000 clones, of which approximately 78% are seen a single time; 7% to 9% belongs to the top ten. Sequenced: peripheral blood. These receptors all stem from a human donor in a cohort sampled during active COVID-19.

The chain links TRBV5-1 to TRBJ1-3; no reliable D call. Between the trimmed V and J ends, which lost 0 bases and 0 bases, there was a span of 10 bases. The germline CDR1 and CDR2 sequences are SGHRS and YFSETQ. The CDR3 consists of 16 residues. The CDR3, as DNA: TGCGCCAGCAGCTTGGATCAGTATGTCTCTGGAAACACCATATATTTT. Its translation is CASSLDQYVSGNTIYF.

This chain links TRBV5-5 with TRBJ1-1; D gene ambiguous. CDR1 and CDR2 from the germline V gene are SGHKS and YYEKEE (reference sequence). V shed 5 bases and J shed 0 bases, with 11 bases lying between them. This CDR3 is 14 amino acids long. The CDR3 coding sequence is TGTGCCAGCAGACTTACAGAACTGAACACTGAAGCTTTCTTT. It encodes CASRLTELNTEAFF.

This clone showed up just a few times. The chain couples TRBV7-2 to TRBJ2-7; D possibly corresponds to TRBD2 (6 bases). CDR1 SGHTA and CDR2 FQGNSA come from the germline V gene. The ends were cut back, 1 base at V and 3 bases at J, with 10 bases in the middle. The CDR3 contains 14 residues. The CDR3 is CASSLVEGGYEQYF. CDR3 coding DNA: TGTGCCAGCAGCTTAGTGGAGGGAGGCTACGAGCAGTACTTC.

The chain uses TRBV19 and TRBJ2-7, with 9 bases fitting TRBD2. This CDR3 spans 14 amino acids. Germline-derived CDR1 and CDR2 are LNHDA and SQIVND (reference sequence). V was pared by 4 bases and J by 7 bases, with 8 bases of the junction left unmatched. The CDR3: CASSRGTSFREQYF. The CDR3 DNA reads TGTGCCAGTAGTAGAGGGACTAGCTTTCGGGAGCAGTACTTC. Supplemented by reference TRBV19 and TRBJ2-7, the full variable domain reads DGGITQSPKYLFRKEGQNVTLSCEQNLNHDAMYWYRQDPGQGLRLIYYSQIVNDFQKGDIAEGYSVSREKKESFPLTVTSAQKNPTAFYLCASSRGTSFREQYFGPGTRLTVT.

The chain links TRBV4-1 to TRBJ2-5; D might be TRBD2 (5 bases). This CDR3 has 17 amino acids. Trimming removed 2 bases from V and 3 bases from J, with 19 bases in between. Germline-derived CDR1 and CDR2 are MGHRA and YSYEKL. The CDR3 here is CASSQPPLSREKETQYF. DNA of the CDR3: TGCGCCAGCAGCCAACCTCCGTTGTCCCGGGAAAAAGAGACCCAGTACTTC.

J is TRBJ2-5 and V is TRBV7-2, with D possibly TRBD2 on 6 matching bases. Germline CDR1 reads SGHTA; CDR2 reads FQGNSA. The ends were cut back, 5 bases at V and 5 bases at J, with 15 bases in the middle. The CDR3 has 14 residues. The CDR3 region is CASSRRQRGETQYF. The CDR3 DNA reads as TGTGCCAGCAGCCGGAGGCAACGGGGGGAGACCCAGTACTTC.

This clone was counted between two and nine times. The chain couples TRBV7-9 to TRBJ2-7; D possibly corresponds to TRBD2 (5 bases). Trimming removed 1 base at V and 2 bases at J, with 18 bases between. CDR1 is SEHNR, CDR2 FQNEAQ, per germline (reference sequence). There are 17 residues in the CDR3. The CDR3 loop reads CASSLGVGSGYPYEQYF. The DNA for the CDR3 is TGTGCCAGCAGCTTAGGGGTCGGGTCGGGGTACCCCTACGAGCAGTACTTC.

J is TRBJ1-1 and V is TRBV4-2; D call uncertain. Germline-derived CDR1 and CDR2 are LGHNA and YNFKEQ. This CDR3 comprises 15 residues. Trimming cost V 1 base and J 1 base, with 10 bases left between them. Here the CDR3 reads CASSQVPGWNTEAFF. The CDR3 coding sequence is TGTGCCAGCAGCCAAGTCCCGGGTTGGAACACTGAAGCTTTCTTT.

The rearrangement links TRBV5-1 to TRBJ1-4; possible D gene TRBD1, 6 bases. Germline values: CDR1 SGHRS, CDR2 YFSETQ. Trimming shortened V by 1 base and J by 7 bases, and 11 bases separated the two germline ends. The CDR3 spans 14 residues. CDR3 bases: TGCGCCAGCAGCTTGTGGGGGGGCGGTGAAAAACTGTTTTTT. Amino acids: CASSLWGGGEKLFF.

This rearrangement joins TRBV11-2 to TRBJ2-1; D is unclear. CDR1 and CDR2 (germline): SGHAT, FQNNGV. Trimming shortened V by 7 bases and J by 4 bases, and 14 bases separated the two germline ends. This CDR3 has 14 residues. The CDR3 region is CASTLGLQYNEQFF. In DNA form, the CDR3 reads TGTGCCAGCACCCTAGGTCTCCAATACAATGAGCAGTTCTTC.

The chain is built from TRBV5-5 and TRBJ2-2; possibly TRBD1 for D (6 bases). This CDR3 is built from 16 residues. Per the germline V gene, CDR1 is SGHKS and CDR2 is YYEKEE (reference sequence). The V and J ends lost 1 base and 3 bases respectively, with 13 bases between them. The CDR3 reads CASSLRAGVYTGELFF. The CDR3 DNA sequence: TGTGCCAGCAGCTTGCGGGCAGGGGTATACACCGGGGAGCTGTTTTTT.

This clone was seen a handful of times. This rearrangement joins TRBV11-2 to TRBJ1-5; TRBD1 is a possible D gene (5 bases). The CDR3 sequence is 14 residues long. Germline V gives CDR1 SGHAT, CDR2 FQNNGV. Trimming took 5 bases from V and 4 from J, leaving 12 bases between them. CDR3 DNA: TGTGCCAGCAGCGCAGCAGGGTGGAATCAGCCCCAGCATTTT. Protein sequence: CASSAAGWNQPQHF.

The CDR3 loop reads CASSMRAPRSGNTIYF. The CDR3 DNA follows: TGTGCCAGTAGTATGAGGGCTCCGCGCTCTGGAAACACCATATATTTT. The chain links TRBV19 to TRBJ1-3; no reliable D call. CDR1 is LNHDA and CDR2 is SQIVND in the germline V gene (reference sequence). V was shortened by 3 bases and J by 0 bases, with 12 bases between the two germline ends. This CDR3 is 16 amino acids long.

This clone was recorded once. CDR3 sequence: CASSLDAAYEQYF. The CDR3 bases are TGTGCCAGCAGCTTAGACGCGGCATACGAGCAGTACTTC. The chain combines TRBV7-2 with TRBJ2-7, with unresolved D. V dropped 1 base and J dropped 4 bases, with 8 bases sitting between them. CDR3 length: 13 amino acids. CDR1 SGHTA and CDR2 FQGNSA come from the germline V gene.

The chain links TRBV29-1 to TRBJ2-7; maybe TRBD1 (6 bases). The CDR3 covers 13 residues. Germline V gene sequence: CDR1 SQVTM, CDR2 ANQGSEA. V lost 5 bases to trimming and J lost 3 bases, with 14 bases between them. The CDR3 DNA follows: TGCAGCGTTACCCCGGGACATCGCTACGAGCAGTACTTC. Translated, it gives CSVTPGHRYEQYF.

The chain recombines TRBV2 with TRBJ2-7, with TRBD1 matching 8 bases. V shed 6 bases and J 2 bases; nucleotides not matched to a gene: 6. The CDR3 extends over 14 amino acids. CDR1 is SNHLY and CDR2 is FYNNEI in the germline V gene. CDR3 residues: CASRKTGATYEQYF. As DNA, the CDR3 is TGTGCCAGCAGAAAGACAGGGGCGACCTACGAGCAGTACTTC.

V usage is TRBV19 and J usage is TRBJ2-1; a possible D gene is TRBD2 (5 bases). V lost 1 base and J lost 9, with 16 bases in between. This CDR3 spans 15 amino acids. Germline V gene sequence: CDR1 LNHDA, CDR2 SQIVND (reference sequence). CDR3 DNA: TGTGCCAGTAGTATAGCCCTCGGACTGTATGGTGAGCAGTTCTTC. Translation: CASSIALGLYGEQFF. The full variable domain, with the rest looked up from reference TRBV19 and TRBJ2-1, is DGGITQSPKYLFRKEGQNVTLSCEQNLNHDAMYWYRQDPGQGLRLIYYSQIVNDFQKGDIAEGYSVSREKKESFPLTVTSAQKNPTAFYLCASSIALGLYGEQFFGPGTRLTVL.

The table lists this clone with a count of one. The rearrangement links TRBV3-1 (or the pseudogene TRBV3-2) to TRBJ1-2; 9 bases align to TRBD1. CDR1 is LGHDT, CDR2 YNNKEL, per germline (reference sequence). V was clipped by 4 bases and J by 7 bases; unmatched bases: 7. This CDR3 is 14 amino acids long. Written as DNA, the CDR3 is TGTGCCAGCAGCCGTCGACAGGGGGAAACTGGCTACACCTTC. Protein product: CASSRRQGETGYTF.

The rearrangement joins TRBV11-3 to TRBJ2-3; possible D gene TRBD2, 5 bases. The CDR3 has 16 amino acids. The V and J ends lost 1 base and 2 bases respectively, with 13 bases between them. Germline V gives CDR1 SGHNT, CDR2 YENEEA. CDR3: CASSLGLRTDTDTQYF. CDR3 DNA: TGTGCCAGCAGCTTAGGTCTCCGGACTGACACAGATACGCAGTATTTT.

This chain's CDR3 is CASRTGPNEKLFF. In nucleotides, the CDR3 is TGTGCCAGTAGGACAGGGCCTAATGAAAAACTGTTTTTT. This chain links TRBV19 with TRBJ1-4; 7 bases fit TRBD1. The CDR3 sequence is 13 residues long. Trimming at V came to 6 bases and at J to 3 bases, leaving 1 base not matched to a gene. The V gene's germline CDR1 is LNHDA and CDR2 SQIVND (reference sequence).

This sequence joins TRBV4-1 and TRBJ1-6; D is possibly TRBD1 (5 bases). Between the trimmed V and J ends, which lost 4 bases and 5 bases, there was a span of 15 bases. Germline V gene sequence: CDR1 MGHRA, CDR2 YSYEKL. The CDR3 totals 16 residues. The CDR3 is CASSRTGLGNNSPLHF. For the CDR3, the DNA is TGCGCCAGCAGCCGAACGGGACTCGGGAATAATTCACCCCTCCACTTT.

The V gene is TRBV6-1, the J gene TRBJ2-2; 8 positions agree with TRBD1. Trimming took 2 bases from V and 1 from J; bases not matched to a gene: 6. Germline assignment: CDR1 MNHNS and CDR2 SASEGT. This CDR3 contains 17 residues. CDR3 sequence reads: CASSEKEGTGNTGELFF. The CDR3 nucleotides are TGTGCCAGCAGTGAAAAAGAAGGGACAGGGAACACCGGGGAGCTGTTTTTT.

V and J are TRBV5-1 and TRBJ1-1; TRBD1 matches 8 bases. This CDR3 spans 18 amino acids. CDR1 SGHRS and CDR2 YFSETQ come from the germline V gene. V dropped 4 bases and J dropped 3; count of bases not matched to a gene: 17. The CDR3: CASSARTGPLTTYTEAFF. DNA for the CDR3: TGCGCCAGCAGCGCCCGGACAGGGCCCCTTACGACGTACACTGAAGCTTTCTTT.

This chain links TRBV7-9 with TRBJ2-3; 7 bases are a match to TRBD2. Germline V gene data show CDR1 as SEHNR and CDR2 as FQNEAQ (reference sequence). CDR3 size: 19 residues. The V gene end was trimmed by 5 bases and the J gene end by 4 bases; junction bases not matched to a gene: 21. The CDR3 nucleotides read TGTGCCAGCAGCCGACTAAAGTCTTTAGGGAGGGTCTATGCAGATACGCAGTATTTT. Amino acids: CASSRLKSLGRVYADTQYF.

This chain links TRBV7-2 with TRBJ1-2; 7 bases are shared with TRBD1. In germline, CDR1 is SGHTA, CDR2 FQGNSA. The CDR3 sequence is 14 residues long. With V trimmed by 5 bases and J by 4 bases, 7 bases remained unmatched. DNA for the CDR3: TGTGCCAGCAGCGCACGGACAGGCGCCTATGGCTACACCTTC. Protein sequence: CASSARTGAYGYTF.

V usage is TRBV12-5 and J usage is TRBJ1-5; D might be TRBD1 (6 bases). CDR1 is LGHNT and CDR2 is FRNRAP in the germline V gene. The CDR3 has 16 residues. The V gene lost 6 bases and the J gene lost 0 bases, with 15 bases spanning the gap. CDR3 DNA sequence: TGTGCTAGTGGGACAGGACGGCAATATAGCAATCAGCCCCAGCATTTT. Its protein is CASGTGRQYSNQPQHF.

The chain joins TRBV7-6 to TRBJ1-2; 7 bases align to TRBD1. After removal of 1 base from V and 2 bases from J, the junction contained 1 base not matched to a gene. Germline V gene sequence: CDR1 SGHVS, CDR2 FNYEAQ. The CDR3 is 14 residues long. Here the CDR3 DNA reads TGTGCCAGCAGCTTAGGGACAGGCAACTATGGCTACACCTTC. This gives the protein CASSLGTGNYGYTF.

The genes are TRBV5-1 and TRBJ2-1; 14 nucleotides agree with TRBD2. The CDR3 consists of 16 residues. The germline CDR1 and CDR2 sequences are SGHRS and YFSETQ. The V segment lost 4 bases and the J segment 3 bases; nucleotides outside the gene matches: 3. As DNA, the CDR3 is TGCGCCAGCAGCCGCGGGACTAGCGGGGGCTACAATGAGCAGTTCTTC. It encodes CASSRGTSGGYNEQFF.

The J gene is TRBJ1-2, the V gene TRBV7-3; TRBD1 agrees at 10 bases. The CDR3 contains 15 residues. CDR1 SGHTA and CDR2 FQGTGA come from the germline V gene. With V trimmed by 5 bases and J by 4 bases, 7 bases remained unmatched. CDR3 amino acids: CASSPDRGRGYGYTF. DNA of the CDR3: TGTGCCAGCAGCCCCGACAGGGGGCGAGGCTATGGCTACACCTTC. Based on the CDR3 plus reference TRBV7-3 and TRBJ1-2, the full variable domain is GAGVSQTPSNKVTEKGKYVELRCDPISGHTALYWYRQSLGQGPEFLIYFQGTGAADDSGLPNDRFFAVRPEGSVSTLKIQRTERGDSAVYLCASSPDRGRGYGYTFGSGTRLTVV.